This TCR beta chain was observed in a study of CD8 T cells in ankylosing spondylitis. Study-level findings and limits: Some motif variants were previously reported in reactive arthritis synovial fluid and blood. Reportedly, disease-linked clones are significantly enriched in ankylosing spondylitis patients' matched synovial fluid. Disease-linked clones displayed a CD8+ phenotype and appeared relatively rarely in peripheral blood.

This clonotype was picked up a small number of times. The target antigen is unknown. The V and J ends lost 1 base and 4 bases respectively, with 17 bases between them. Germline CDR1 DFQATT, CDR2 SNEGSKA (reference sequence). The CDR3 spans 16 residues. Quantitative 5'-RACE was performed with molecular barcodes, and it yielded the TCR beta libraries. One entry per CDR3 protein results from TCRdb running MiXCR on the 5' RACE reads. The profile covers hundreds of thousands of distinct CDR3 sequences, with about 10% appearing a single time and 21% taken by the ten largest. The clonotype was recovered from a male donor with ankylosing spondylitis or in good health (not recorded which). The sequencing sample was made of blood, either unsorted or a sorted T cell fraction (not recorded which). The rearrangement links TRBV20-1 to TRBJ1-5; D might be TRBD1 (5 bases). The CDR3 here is CSARVPLTYRNQPQHF. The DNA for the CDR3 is TGCAGTGCTAGAGTCCCCTTAACTTACAGGAATCAGCCCCAGCATTTT.